This T cell receptor beta chain was recorded in a study of T cells after yellow fever vaccination. J was trimmed by 4 bases and V by 6 bases; bases with no gene match: 10. Germline loops: CDR1 SGHTA, CDR2 FQGNSA. This CDR3 region has 16 residues. Using its own MiXCR run on the 5' RACE reads, TCRdb lists one record per CDR3 protein. The table lists 100,000 to 150,000 distinct CDR3 sequences, about 7.4% of them singletons, with roughly 2.5% in the top ten. Ten or more counts support this clonotype. This chain uses TRBV7-2 with TRBJ1-1, with 11 bases matching TRBD1. This clonotype originated in a man between 18 and 29 years old who received the YFV17D yellow fever vaccine. The sequences come from CD4+ T cells sorted from PBMCs, collected around 10 days after the first yellow fever vaccination. CDR3 region: CASRRTGGFVVTEAFF. The CDR3 DNA reads TGTGCCAGCAGGAGGACAGGGGGCTTCGTAGTCACTGAAGCTTTCTTT.